This T cell receptor (beta chain) came from a study of cytomegalovirus exposure and HLA in healthy donors. Assay used: immunoSEQ multiplex PCR; TCRdb lists only in-frame clones, some missing. The sample lists tens of thousands of clones; about 90% were seen once. Germline CDR1 LNHNV, CDR2 YYDKDF (reference sequence). Trimming took 5 bases from V and 5 from J, leaving 13 bases between them. This CDR3 has 14 amino acids. The donors belonged to the roughly 120-subject validation cohort, separate from the 666-subject first cohort. This clone was observed a handful of times. The TCR originated in a woman in her 30s in good health and CMV-seronegative. Sequencing was done on a sample of PBMCs. The rearrangement links TRBV15 to TRBJ2-1; possibly TRBD2 for D (5 bases). CDR3 in DNA: TGTGCCACCAGCTACCGGGATACGGACAATGAGCAGTTCTTC. It translates to CATSYRDTDNEQFF.